A selection of T cell receptor beta chains follows, all from one sample in a study of blood T cell repertoires in COVID-19. Data came from immunoSEQ multiplex PCR; TCRdb stores just in-frame clones and leaves some out. The sample contains about 200,000 clones, roughly 86% of which appear only once. The sequenced sample was PBMCs or T cells enriched from blood (not recorded which). The receptors originated from a man aged 35 to 55 with acute COVID-19. The CDR3 runs from the conserved cysteine through the conserved F or W. Each record gives: clone size, J gene, V gene, D gene, CDR3 protein, CDR3 DNA. The D gene is left open where the match is weak. For some rows the clone size is stated as once, few or many, or as a class when expanded; others skip it.

clone_size: .
j_call: TRBJ2-3
v_call: TRBV3-1/TRBV3-2
d_call: .
cdr3_aa: CASRQSGTTHTQYF
cdr3_nt: TGTGCCAGCAGGCAGAGCGGGACAACCCATACGCAGTATTTT

clone_size: .
j_call: TRBJ1-2
v_call: TRBV28
d_call: .
cdr3_aa: CASTVPSGGKGGNYGYTF
cdr3_nt: TGTGCCAGCACCGTTCCCTCCGGGGGTAAGGGTGGGAACTATGGCTACACCTTC

clone_size: .
j_call: TRBJ2-2
v_call: TRBV6-5
d_call: .
cdr3_aa: CASRTAGTKTGELFF
cdr3_nt: TGTGCCAGCAGAACAGCCGGGACAAAGACCGGGGAGCTGTTTTTT

clone_size: few
j_call: TRBJ2-7
v_call: TRBV15
d_call: TRBD1
cdr3_aa: CATSGWTGKPYEQYF
cdr3_nt: TGTGCCACCAGCGGATGGACAGGGAAGCCCTACGAGCAGTACTTC

clone_size: .
j_call: TRBJ2-3
v_call: TRBV6-5
d_call: TRBD2
cdr3_aa: CASSPPGTRTQYF
cdr3_nt: TGTGCCAGCAGTCCCCCCGGGACTAGAACGCAGTATTTT

clone_size: .
j_call: TRBJ2-1
v_call: TRBV19
d_call: TRBD2
cdr3_aa: CASSPRAGTSSYNEQFF
cdr3_nt: TGTGCCAGTAGTCCCCGGGCCGGGACTAGTTCCTACAATGAGCAGTTCTTC

clone_size: once
j_call: TRBJ2-5
v_call: TRBV5-1
d_call: .
cdr3_aa: CASSLPGETQYF
cdr3_nt: TGCGCCAGCAGCTTGCCGGGAGAGACCCAGTACTTC

clone_size: .
j_call: TRBJ2-1
v_call: TRBV24-1
d_call: TRBD2
cdr3_aa: CATSGVLVLAGVVNEQFF
cdr3_nt: TGTGCCACCAGTGGTGTTCTCGTCCTAGCGGGAGTAGTCAATGAGCAGTTCTTC

clone_size: .
j_call: TRBJ2-3
v_call: TRBV11-2
d_call: .
cdr3_aa: CASSLGEGGFTDTQYF
cdr3_nt: TGTGCCAGCAGCTTAGGGGAAGGAGGGTTCACAGATACGCAGTATTTT

clone_size: few
j_call: TRBJ2-1
v_call: TRBV11-2
d_call: .
cdr3_aa: CASSLSPSVPSKFF
cdr3_nt: TGTGCCAGCAGCTTAAGTCCTAGCGTCCCGAGTAAGTTCTTC

clone_size: .
j_call: TRBJ1-3
v_call: TRBV29-1
d_call: .
cdr3_aa: CSVASGLEGNTIYF
cdr3_nt: TGCAGCGTAGCCTCGGGACTCGAGGGAAACACCATATATTTT

clone_size: .
j_call: TRBJ1-1
v_call: TRBV14
d_call: .
cdr3_aa: CASSRFKNTEAFF
cdr3_nt: TGTGCCAGCAGCCGTTTCAAGAACACTGAAGCTTTCTTT

clone_size: .
j_call: TRBJ2-7
v_call: TRBV30
d_call: TRBD2
cdr3_aa: CAWRAGSYEQYF
cdr3_nt: TGTGCCTGGAGAGCGGGGTCCTACGAGCAGTACTTC

clone_size: .
j_call: TRBJ2-5
v_call: TRBV19
d_call: .
cdr3_aa: CASSIGTDQETQYF
cdr3_nt: TGTGCCAGTAGTATAGGGACAGACCAAGAGACCCAGTACTTC

clone_size: once
j_call: TRBJ1-6
v_call: TRBV5-4
d_call: .
cdr3_aa: CASSLQGTNSPLHF
cdr3_nt: TGTGCCAGCAGCCTACAGGGCACAAATTCACCCCTCCACTTT

clone_size: .
j_call: TRBJ2-5
v_call: TRBV7-2
d_call: TRBD2
cdr3_aa: CASSTSGSLGETQYF
cdr3_nt: TGTGCCAGCAGCACAAGCGGGAGTCTCGGAGAGACCCAGTACTTC

clone_size: .
j_call: TRBJ2-5
v_call: TRBV28
d_call: .
cdr3_aa: CASRHEGGGQETQYF
cdr3_nt: TGTGCCAGCAGACACGAAGGGGGGGGGCAAGAGACCCAGTACTTC

clone_size: .
j_call: TRBJ2-1
v_call: TRBV6-5
d_call: .
cdr3_aa: CASSSPGTLYNEQFF
cdr3_nt: TGTGCCAGCAGTTCCCCCGGGACTCTTTACAATGAGCAGTTCTTC

clone_size: .
j_call: TRBJ2-3
v_call: TRBV27
d_call: TRBD2
cdr3_aa: CASSFSGRGTDTQYF
cdr3_nt: TGTGCCAGCAGTTTCAGCGGGAGGGGCACAGATACGCAGTATTTT

clone_size: .
j_call: TRBJ2-2
v_call: TRBV2
d_call: .
cdr3_aa: CASRQDSANTGELFF
cdr3_nt: TGTGCCAGCAGGCAAGACAGCGCGAACACCGGGGAGCTGTTTTTT

clone_size: .
j_call: TRBJ2-5
v_call: TRBV28
d_call: TRBD2
cdr3_aa: CASSLPRAGGGFWGETQYF
cdr3_nt: TGTGCCAGCAGTTTACCCCGAGCGGGAGGAGGTTTTTGGGGAGAGACCCAGTACTTC

clone_size: .
j_call: TRBJ2-7
v_call: TRBV30
d_call: TRBD1
cdr3_aa: CAWNTGDDDEQYF
cdr3_nt: TGTGCCTGGAATACAGGGGACGACGACGAGCAGTACTTC

clone_size: once
j_call: TRBJ2-5
v_call: TRBV19
d_call: TRBD2
cdr3_aa: CASMGTSEGETQYF
cdr3_nt: TGTGCCAGTATGGGGACTAGCGAGGGAGAGACCCAGTACTTC

clone_size: .
j_call: TRBJ1-1
v_call: TRBV7-2
d_call: TRBD1
cdr3_aa: CASSQGVGTEAFF
cdr3_nt: TGTGCCAGCAGCCAGGGGGTAGGGACTGAAGCTTTCTTT

clone_size: .
j_call: TRBJ1-5
v_call: TRBV13
d_call: .
cdr3_aa: CASSFGTANQPQHF
cdr3_nt: TGTGCCAGCAGCTTCGGAACAGCTAATCAGCCCCAGCATTTT

clone_size: .
j_call: TRBJ2-3
v_call: TRBV5-1
d_call: .
cdr3_aa: CASSLDRGTDTQYF
cdr3_nt: TGCGCCAGCAGCTTGGACAGGGGCACAGATACGCAGTATTTT

clone_size: .
j_call: TRBJ1-4
v_call: TRBV18
d_call: .
cdr3_aa: CASSPGQPNEKLFF
cdr3_nt: TGTGCCAGCTCACCGGGCCAGCCTAATGAAAAACTGTTTTTT

clone_size: .
j_call: TRBJ2-5
v_call: TRBV9
d_call: TRBD1
cdr3_aa: CASSVQGAIETQYF
cdr3_nt: TGTGCCAGCAGCGTACAGGGGGCTATTGAGACCCAGTACTTC

clone_size: once
j_call: TRBJ1-1
v_call: TRBV7-9
d_call: .
cdr3_aa: CASSPDSTEAFF
cdr3_nt: TGTGCCAGCAGCCCCGACTCGACTGAAGCTTTCTTT

clone_size: .
j_call: TRBJ1-3
v_call: TRBV28
d_call: .
cdr3_aa: CASSLQGAGNTIYF
cdr3_nt: TGTGCCAGCAGTCTACAGGGTGCTGGAAACACCATATATTTT

clone_size: .
j_call: TRBJ2-7
v_call: TRBV28
d_call: TRBD2
cdr3_aa: CASRTPRTSESYEQYF
cdr3_nt: TGTGCCAGCAGAACCCCCAGGACTAGCGAATCTTACGAGCAGTACTTC

clone_size: .
j_call: TRBJ2-7
v_call: TRBV5-5
d_call: .
cdr3_aa: CASSFRGESVEQYF
cdr3_nt: TGTGCCAGCAGCTTCAGGGGGGAAAGTGTCGAGCAGTACTTC

clone_size: .
j_call: TRBJ2-1
v_call: TRBV5-1
d_call: TRBD2
cdr3_aa: CASSHPGTSAGGAYNEQFF
cdr3_nt: TGCGCCAGCAGCCACCCCGGGACTAGCGCCGGGGGCGCCTACAATGAGCAGTTCTTC

clone_size: .
j_call: TRBJ1-4
v_call: TRBV27
d_call: TRBD1
cdr3_aa: CASSLGPGQGARTGEKLFF
cdr3_nt: TGTGCCAGCAGTTTGGGCCCGGGACAGGGGGCGAGGACTGGTGAAAAACTGTTTTTT

clone_size: .
j_call: TRBJ1-4
v_call: TRBV30
d_call: .
cdr3_aa: CAWSVGRVSEKLFF
cdr3_nt: TGTGCCTGGAGTGTAGGCAGGGTTTCTGAAAAACTGTTTTTT

clone_size: .
j_call: TRBJ2-1
v_call: TRBV4-2
d_call: TRBD2
cdr3_aa: CASSRTSGVYNEQFF
cdr3_nt: TGTGCCAGCAGCCGAACTAGCGGGGTCTACAATGAGCAGTTCTTC

clone_size: once
j_call: TRBJ1-1
v_call: TRBV20-1
d_call: .
cdr3_aa: CSAPRNTEAFF
cdr3_nt: TGCAGTGCCCCTAGGAACACTGAAGCTTTCTTT

clone_size: once
j_call: TRBJ1-4
v_call: TRBV4-1
d_call: .
cdr3_aa: CASSQDSYRQGGGEKLFF
cdr3_nt: TGCGCCAGCAGCCAAGATTCCTACCGCCAAGGGGGGGGTGAAAAACTGTTTTTT

clone_size: .
j_call: TRBJ1-2
v_call: TRBV28
d_call: .
cdr3_aa: CASMYRPAAITF
cdr3_nt: TGTGCCAGCATGTATAGGCCCGCGGCCATCACCTTC

clone_size: .
j_call: TRBJ2-3
v_call: TRBV18
d_call: .
cdr3_aa: CASSPPGEKDTQYF
cdr3_nt: TGTGCCAGCTCACCACCCGGGGAAAAAGATACGCAGTATTTT

clone_size: .
j_call: TRBJ2-5
v_call: TRBV19
d_call: .
cdr3_aa: CASSIMQGRMETQYF
cdr3_nt: TGTGCCAGTAGTATAATGCAGGGCAGGATGGAGACCCAGTACTTC

clone_size: once
j_call: TRBJ2-7
v_call: TRBV15
d_call: TRBD2
cdr3_aa: CATSRGGPSGRGSEQYF
cdr3_nt: TGTGCCACCAGCAGAGGCGGCCCTAGCGGGAGGGGCAGCGAGCAGTACTTC

clone_size: .
j_call: TRBJ2-1
v_call: TRBV3-1/TRBV3-2
d_call: TRBD2
cdr3_aa: CASSPGGAGDREQFF
cdr3_nt: TGTGCCAGCAGCCCGGGTGGAGCGGGAGATCGGGAGCAGTTCTTC

clone_size: .
j_call: TRBJ2-7
v_call: TRBV5-6
d_call: .
cdr3_aa: CASSPTGTRTYEQYF
cdr3_nt: TGTGCCAGCAGCCCGACCGGGACACGGACATACGAGCAGTACTTC

clone_size: .
j_call: TRBJ1-2
v_call: TRBV7-9
d_call: .
cdr3_aa: CASSLDRDRYGYTF
cdr3_nt: TGTGCCAGCAGCTTAGACAGGGATCGCTATGGCTACACCTTC

clone_size: .
j_call: TRBJ2-7
v_call: TRBV11-3
d_call: .
cdr3_aa: CASSLGAGRSYEQYF
cdr3_nt: TGTGCCAGCAGCTTAGGGGCCGGTCGGTCCTACGAGCAGTACTTC

clone_size: .
j_call: TRBJ2-7
v_call: TRBV6-5
d_call: TRBD1
cdr3_aa: CASRTGRIEQYF
cdr3_nt: TGTGCCAGCAGGACAGGGCGTATCGAGCAGTACTTC

clone_size: .
j_call: TRBJ1-2
v_call: TRBV28
d_call: TRBD1
cdr3_aa: CASSLPGQGYGYTF
cdr3_nt: TGTGCCAGCAGTTTACCGGGACAGGGGTATGGCTACACCTTC

clone_size: .
j_call: TRBJ2-1
v_call: TRBV5-6
d_call: TRBD2
cdr3_aa: CASSSIAGSYNEQFF
cdr3_nt: TGTGCCAGCAGCTCGATAGCGGGGAGCTACAATGAGCAGTTCTTC

clone_size: once
j_call: TRBJ2-5
v_call: TRBV5-1
d_call: .
cdr3_aa: CASSLGLAQETQYF
cdr3_nt: TGCGCCAGCAGCTTGGGGCTAGCGCAAGAGACCCAGTACTTC

clone_size: .
j_call: TRBJ1-1
v_call: TRBV7-9
d_call: .
cdr3_aa: CASNPTRVMTTEAFF
cdr3_nt: TGTGCCAGCAACCCGACGAGGGTTATGACCACTGAAGCTTTCTTT

clone_size: .
j_call: TRBJ1-5
v_call: TRBV6-6
d_call: .
cdr3_aa: CASRYSNQPQHF
cdr3_nt: TGTGCCAGCAGATATAGCAATCAGCCCCAGCATTTT

clone_size: .
j_call: TRBJ2-5
v_call: TRBV19
d_call: TRBD1
cdr3_aa: CASSITGGRETQYF
cdr3_nt: TGTGCCAGTAGTATTACAGGGGGCCGCGAGACCCAGTACTTC

clone_size: .
j_call: TRBJ2-5
v_call: TRBV7-2
d_call: TRBD2
cdr3_aa: CASSQGTGSGRVIETQYF
cdr3_nt: TGTGCCAGCAGCCAAGGGACCGGTAGCGGGAGAGTTATCGAGACCCAGTACTTC

clone_size: once
j_call: TRBJ1-4
v_call: TRBV28
d_call: .
cdr3_aa: CASGLGGGLDEKLFF
cdr3_nt: TGTGCCAGCGGATTGGGAGGGGGGCTAGATGAAAAACTGTTTTTT

clone_size: .
j_call: TRBJ1-6
v_call: TRBV28
d_call: .
cdr3_aa: CASRRPTYNSPLHF
cdr3_nt: TGTGCCAGCAGAAGACCGACATACAATTCACCCCTCCACTTT

clone_size: .
j_call: TRBJ2-5
v_call: TRBV28
d_call: .
cdr3_aa: CASSLEGQMETQYF
cdr3_nt: TGTGCCAGCAGTTTAGAGGGCCAGATGGAGACCCAGTACTTC